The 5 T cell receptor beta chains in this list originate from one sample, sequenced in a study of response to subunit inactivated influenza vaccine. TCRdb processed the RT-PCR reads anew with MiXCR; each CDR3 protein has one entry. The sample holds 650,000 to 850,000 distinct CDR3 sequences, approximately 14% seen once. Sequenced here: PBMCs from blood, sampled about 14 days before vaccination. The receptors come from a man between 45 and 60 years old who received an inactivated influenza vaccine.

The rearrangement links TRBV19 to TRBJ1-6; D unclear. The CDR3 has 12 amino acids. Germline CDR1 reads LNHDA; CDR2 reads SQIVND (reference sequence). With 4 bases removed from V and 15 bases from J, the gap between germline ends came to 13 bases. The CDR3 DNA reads TGTGCCAGTAGTACCCGGGCACGAAACCTCCACTTT. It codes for CASSTRARNLHF.

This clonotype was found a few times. The CDR3 sequence is CASSQGAGSLFGYTF. The CDR3, as DNA: TGCGCCAGCAGCCAAGGCGCGGGCTCGCTATTTGGCTACACCTTC. V usage is TRBV4-3 and J usage is TRBJ1-2; no reliable D call. Trimming shortened V by 1 base and J by 7 bases, and 16 bases separated the two germline ends. Germline lookup yields CDR1 LGHNA and CDR2 YSLEER. This CDR3 contains 15 residues.

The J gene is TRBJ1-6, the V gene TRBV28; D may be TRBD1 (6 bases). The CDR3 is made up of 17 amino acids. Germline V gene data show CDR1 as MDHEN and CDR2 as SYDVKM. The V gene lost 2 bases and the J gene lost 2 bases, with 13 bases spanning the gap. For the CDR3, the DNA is TGTGCCAGCAGTTTAACCCCCGGGGGCACCTATAATTCACCCCTCCACTTT. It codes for CASSLTPGGTYNSPLHF.

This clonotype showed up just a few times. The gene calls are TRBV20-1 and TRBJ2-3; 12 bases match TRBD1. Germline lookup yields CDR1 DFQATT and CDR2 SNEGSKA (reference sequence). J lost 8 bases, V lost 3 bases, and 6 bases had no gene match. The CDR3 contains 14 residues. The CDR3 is CSASGDRGLGTQYF. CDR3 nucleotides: TGCAGTGCTAGTGGGGACAGGGGGCTTGGTACGCAGTATTTT.

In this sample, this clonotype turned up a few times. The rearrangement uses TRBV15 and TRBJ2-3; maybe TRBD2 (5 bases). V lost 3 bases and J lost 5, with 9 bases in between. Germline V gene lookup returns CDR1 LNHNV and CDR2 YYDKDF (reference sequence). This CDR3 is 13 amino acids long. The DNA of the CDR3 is TGTGCCACCAGCAGTTTCGCGGGAGATACGCAGTATTTT. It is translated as CATSSFAGDTQYF.